The rows below give T cell receptor beta chains drawn from one sample of a study of early T cells in non-severe SARS-CoV-2 infection. TCRdb reprocessed the 5' RACE reads via MiXCR and lists one record per CDR3 protein. The profile shows some 82,000 distinct CDR3 sequences, around 12% of them singletons. The material sequenced was whole blood, taken at baseline. These receptors came from an adult who was a healthcare worker with PCR-confirmed SARS-CoV-2 infection or an uninfected control (not recorded which). Each CDR3 is given with its conserved first and last residue. The order of the fields is V gene, D gene, J gene, CDR3 protein. D genes are given only for firm matches.

TRBV5-4	TRBD2	TRBJ2-3	CASSLASGRADTQYF
TRBV6-5	.	TRBJ2-3	CASSYTWPSSHTDTQYF
TRBV6-1	.	TRBJ2-7	CASSEVPGYGQYF
TRBV2	TRBD1	TRBJ1-4	CASINWKGATNEKLFF
TRBV10-2	TRBD1	TRBJ1-3	CASRLGQGVIGNTIYF
TRBV21-1	.	TRBJ2-5	CASSRNEAGGHQETQYF
TRBV11-2	.	TRBJ2-7	CASSSGPGQKVWLYF
TRBV10-3	.	TRBJ2-2	CAISEMEAAANTGELFF
TRBV28	.	TRBJ1-2	CASSFRNMGTF
TRBV11-3	.	TRBJ1-6	CASSLQSGTDPNSPLHF
TRBV5-1	.	TRBJ1-4	CASSLEGPREKLFF
TRBV5-1	.	TRBJ1-2	CASSLALGDYGYTF
TRBV11-2	.	TRBJ1-2	CASSLRRTDYGYTF
TRBV7-9	.	TRBJ1-5	CASSLSTGNQPQHF
TRBV7-8	.	TRBJ1-1	CASSLPRGSLNTEAFF
TRBV6-2/TRBV6-3	.	TRBJ1-1	CASSPTLQRVNTEAFF
TRBV7-2	.	TRBJ1-2	CASSLARDGYGYTF
TRBV9	TRBD2	TRBJ2-2	CASSVEAGTTGELFF
TRBV28	.	TRBJ2-7	CASSLQQGRVYEQYF
TRBV5-5	.	TRBJ2-7	CASRQGTASYEQYF
TRBV18	TRBD2	TRBJ2-1	CASSPRTSGSGNEQFF
TRBV4-2	.	TRBJ2-7	CASSGGAGAYEQYF
TRBV28	.	TRBJ2-7	CASRDSYEQYF
TRBV6-2/TRBV6-3	TRBD1	TRBJ1-5	CASSETGEGGNQPQHF
TRBV19	.	TRBJ2-1	CASSGGLGYEQFF
TRBV7-3	.	TRBJ1-2	CASSLTGWDTASNYGYTF
TRBV7-9	TRBD2	TRBJ2-1	CASSSPGLAGVNEQFF
TRBV28	.	TRBJ1-1	CASSLTDSTEAFF
TRBV12-3/TRBV12-4	.	TRBJ2-7	CASSSGRYEQYF
TRBV9	TRBD2	TRBJ2-7	CASSPGTSGAYEQYF